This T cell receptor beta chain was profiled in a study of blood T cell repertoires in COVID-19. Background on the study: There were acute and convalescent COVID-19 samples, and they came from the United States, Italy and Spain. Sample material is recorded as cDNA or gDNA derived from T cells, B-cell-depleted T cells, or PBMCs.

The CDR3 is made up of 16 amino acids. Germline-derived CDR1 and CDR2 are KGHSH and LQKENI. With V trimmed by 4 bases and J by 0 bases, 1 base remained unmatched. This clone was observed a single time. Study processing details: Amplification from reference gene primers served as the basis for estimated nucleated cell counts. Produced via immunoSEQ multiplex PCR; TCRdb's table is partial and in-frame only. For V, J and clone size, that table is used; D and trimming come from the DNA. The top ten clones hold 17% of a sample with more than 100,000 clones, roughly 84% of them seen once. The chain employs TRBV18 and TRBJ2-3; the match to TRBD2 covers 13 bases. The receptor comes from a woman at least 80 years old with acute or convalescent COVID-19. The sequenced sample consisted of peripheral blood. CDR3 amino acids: CASSRTSGRSTDTQYF. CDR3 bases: TGTGCCAGCTCACGGACTAGCGGGAGAAGCACAGATACGCAGTATTTT.